The 28 T cell receptor beta chains presented below share a single source sample, sequenced in a study of monozygotic twins with inflammatory bowel disease. TCRdb derives one entry per CDR3 protein from the 5' RACE reads, leaving out DNA. This repertoire includes 300,000 to 400,000 distinct CDR3 sequences. What was sequenced was blood. Receptor source: a human donor with ulcerative colitis or Crohn's disease, or a healthy co-twin of an affected twin (not recorded which).

The chain is built from TRBV2 and TRBJ2-5; TCRdb's D call of TRBD1 is untestable without DNA. CDR1 is SNHLY, CDR2 FYNNEI, per germline. There are 15 residues in the CDR3. The CDR3 is CASGLTWGLGETQYF.

The chain recombines TRBV5-1 with TRBJ2-7. The CDR3 covers 13 residues. Looked up from germline, CDR1 is SGHRS and CDR2 is YFSETQ. The CDR3 reads CASSLPSTYEQYF. Filled out from reference TRBV5-1 and TRBJ2-7, the complete variable domain reads KAGVTQTPRYLIKTRGQQVTLSCSPISGHRSVSWYQQTPGQGLQFLFEYFSETQRNKGNFPGRFSGRQFSNSRSEMNVSTLELGDSALYLCASSLPSTYEQYFGPGTRLTVT.

The chain links TRBV6-2 or TRBV6-3 to TRBJ1-1. The CDR3 is 13 amino acids. Germline V lookup: CDR1 MNHEY, CDR2 SVGEGT. CDR3 amino acids: CASRQVPNTEAFF.

The CDR3 sequence is CASSLGAGTNTEAFF. The chain combines TRBV7-2 with TRBJ1-1. This CDR3 comprises 15 residues. The germline CDR1 and CDR2 sequences are SGHTA and FQGNSA.

The V and J genes are TRBV18 and TRBJ2-7; TCRdb returns TRBD2, unconfirmable since there is no DNA. CDR1 is KGHSH, CDR2 LQKENI, per germline. This CDR3 is built from 16 residues. This CDR3 reads CASSRAREGPDYEQYF.

This chain connects TRBV5-1 to TRBJ2-7; TCRdb reports TRBD2, a call that lacks DNA to check it against. The CDR3 runs to 13 residues. Per the germline V gene, CDR1 is SGHRS and CDR2 is YFSETQ. The CDR3 sequence is CASSGGRTYEQYF.

The rearrangement uses TRBV25-1 and TRBJ2-3; TCRdb returns TRBD2, unconfirmable since there is no DNA. Germline lookup yields CDR1 MGHDK and CDR2 SYGVNS. This CDR3 has 17 amino acids. CDR3 sequence reads: CASSETLGGRRTDTQYF.

The chain combines TRBV14 with TRBJ2-7; TCRdb selects TRBD1, and the lack of DNA leaves this call unchecked. The germline CDR1 and CDR2 sequences are SGHDN and FVKESK. The CDR3 consists of 12 residues. The CDR3 sequence: CTSSQRDGRQYF.

V gene TRBV5-5 combines with J gene TRBJ2-3; TCRdb calls TRBD2, which cannot be checked without DNA. Germline values: CDR1 SGHKS, CDR2 YYEKEE (reference sequence). This CDR3 is 14 amino acids long. The CDR3 is CASSPAGYTDTQYF.

The V gene is TRBV7-2, the J gene TRBJ2-3. This CDR3 has 14 residues. Germline loops: CDR1 SGHTA, CDR2 FQGNSA. The CDR3 sequence is CASSPSRNTDTQYF.

The chain uses TRBV10-3 and TRBJ2-7. The CDR3 has 11 amino acids. Germline values: CDR1 ENHRY, CDR2 SYGVKD. The CDR3 here is CAISAGDEQYF.

The V gene is TRBV2, the J gene TRBJ1-4; the TCRdb D gene call, TRBD1, has no DNA to confirm it. Germline V gives CDR1 SNHLY, CDR2 FYNNEI. The CDR3 spans 13 residues. CDR3 protein: CASSDRGGEKLFF. The full variable domain, rest sourced from reference TRBV2 and TRBJ1-4, is EPEVTQTPSHQVTQMGQEVILRCVPISNHLYFYWYRQILGQKVEFLVSFYNNEISEKSEIFDDQFSVERPDGSNFTLKIRSTKLEDSAMYFCASSDRGGEKLFFGSGTQLSVL.

The CDR3 sequence is CASSLGQVTARQFF. The rearrangement uses TRBV5-1 and TRBJ2-1. Germline V gene data show CDR1 as SGHRS and CDR2 as YFSETQ. The CDR3 runs 14 residues.

This rearrangement joins TRBV6-6 to TRBJ1-6; TCRdb calls TRBD1, which cannot be checked without DNA. The CDR3 sequence is 14 residues long. Germline lookup yields CDR1 MNHNY and CDR2 SVGAGI (reference sequence). CDR3 residues: CASGPGQTNSPLHF.

The J gene is TRBJ1-2, the V gene TRBV28; there is no DNA to check the TCRdb D call of TRBD1. This CDR3 is built from 13 residues. In germline, CDR1 is MDHEN, CDR2 SYDVKM. CDR3 sequence: CASLSGTDYGYTF.

J is TRBJ1-2 and V is TRBV5-1. This CDR3 is built from 14 residues. The germline gives CDR1 SGHRS, CDR2 YFSETQ. The CDR3 sequence: CASSFADEAYGYTF.

This chain links TRBV6-1 with TRBJ2-5; TCRdb's D call of TRBD1 is untestable without DNA. CDR1 MNHNS and CDR2 SASEGT come from the germline V gene. CDR3 size: 15 residues. CDR3 sequence reads: CASSSQTGGKETQYF.

This rearrangement joins TRBV7-9 to TRBJ1-1. The V gene's germline CDR1 is SEHNR and CDR2 FQNEAQ (reference sequence). This CDR3 region has 12 residues. CDR3: CASSYLGTEAFF.

The rearrangement joins TRBV27 to TRBJ2-4; TCRdb selects TRBD1, and the lack of DNA leaves this call unchecked. CDR1 is MNHEY, CDR2 SMNVEV, per germline (reference sequence). The CDR3 consists of 16 residues. CDR3 amino acids: CASSLSTGQGKNIQYF.

The chain is built from TRBV6-2 or TRBV6-3 and TRBJ2-7; no DNA is available, so the TRBD1 call from TCRdb remains unchecked. This CDR3 spans 14 amino acids. The V gene's germline CDR1 is MNHEY and CDR2 SVGEGT. This chain's CDR3 is CASSYQGRTYEQYF.

This chain links TRBV7-8 with TRBJ1-2; TCRdb outputs TRBD1, but without DNA this stays unchecked. The CDR3 is made up of 15 amino acids. The V gene's germline CDR1 is SGHVS and CDR2 FQNEAQ. The CDR3 spells CASSLRSGRNYGYTF.

The V gene is TRBV28, the J gene TRBJ1-5; absent DNA, TCRdb's TRBD1 call cannot be checked. CDR1 and CDR2 from the germline V gene are MDHEN and SYDVKM. The CDR3 is made up of 15 amino acids. The CDR3 loop reads CASSFSDRVYQPQHF.

The rearrangement links TRBV5-1 to TRBJ2-5; absent DNA, TCRdb's TRBD2 call cannot be checked. CDR3 length: 16 residues. From germline, CDR1 is SGHRS and CDR2 YFSETQ. The CDR3 sequence is CASSLGLAGPSETQYF. Full variable domain (remainder filled in from reference TRBV5-1 and TRBJ2-5): KAGVTQTPRYLIKTRGQQVTLSCSPISGHRSVSWYQQTPGQGLQFLFEYFSETQRNKGNFPGRFSGRQFSNSRSEMNVSTLELGDSALYLCASSLGLAGPSETQYFGPGTRLLVL.

V is TRBV12-3 or TRBV12-4 and J is TRBJ2-1; TCRdb reports TRBD2, a call that lacks DNA to check it against. The CDR3 totals 15 residues. CDR3 sequence: CASSGGLAGYNEQFF.

The chain uses TRBV5-1 and TRBJ2-3; without DNA, the TCRdb call of TRBD2 cannot be checked. CDR1 and CDR2 from the germline V gene are SGHRS and YFSETQ. The CDR3 length is 14 residues. The CDR3 protein is CATSVGLAGDTQYF.

This CDR3 reads CAWSLGQGYTEAFF. J is TRBJ1-1 and V is TRBV30; as DNA is missing, the TRBD1 call by TCRdb cannot be tested. Per germline, CDR1 GTSNPN and CDR2 SVGIG (reference sequence). The CDR3 is 14 amino acids. Full variable domain (missing parts from reference TRBV30 and TRBJ1-1): SQTIHQWPATLVQPVGSPLSLECTVEGTSNPNLYWYRQAAGRGLQLLFYSVGIGQISSEVPQNLSASRPQDRQFILSSKKLLLSDSGFYLCAWSLGQGYTEAFFGQGTRLTVV.

The V call is TRBV29-1, the J call TRBJ2-2; TCRdb selects TRBD1, and the lack of DNA leaves this call unchecked. Germline loops: CDR1 SQVTM, CDR2 ANQGSEA. The CDR3 is made up of 14 amino acids. CDR3 protein: CSVSGTLRGGELFF.

CDR3 sequence reads: CASSLGDSYYNEQFF. The V and J genes are TRBV5-1 and TRBJ2-1; TCRdb's D gene call, TRBD1, goes unchecked for lack of DNA. In germline, CDR1 is SGHRS, CDR2 YFSETQ. This CDR3 comprises 15 residues.